The sequence of this T cell receptor (beta chain) was determined in a study of shared clonotypes between healthy human individuals. Study findings and constraints: Sampling involved blood alone; tissue repertoires likely differ. A generally larger estimated richness was seen in naive subsets than in memory subsets. Genetic and exposure-history diversity was limited by the small donor number.

Data came from immunoSEQ multiplex PCR; TCRdb stores just in-frame clones and leaves some out. The sample has approximately 320,000 clones, about 74% seen once. This CDR3 has 17 amino acids. Per the germline V gene, CDR1 is SGHRS and CDR2 is YFSETQ. V gave up 4 bases and J gave up 5 bases, with 24 bases separating them. This clone occurred many times. The antigen is not known. Division of CD4+ cells produced a CD45RA+ naive subset and a CD45RA-negative memory subset. The rearrangement uses TRBV5-1 and TRBJ2-5; unclear D gene. The source of this sequence is a man aged 25 to 40 in good health. Sequenced material: memory CD4+ T cells sorted from blood. Stated subset: CD45RA-negative fraction. The CDR3 coding sequence is TGCGCCAGCAGCAGGAAGCCGAGTCAAGATTTCCGTGAGACCCAGTACTTC. Encoded protein: CASSRKPSQDFRETQYF.